This note documents a single T cell receptor beta chain sequence. Its antigen is still unknown. These data originate in a study of vaccination and CD4 T cells after COVID-19. Study results and limitations: Detection of a median about 90% of reactive clones in convalescent patients was confined to the period after vaccination. Spike mono-reactivity was found in 304 of 307 vaccine-specific clones from convalescent patients.

Oncomine TCR Beta short-read sequencing was applied to DNA from cultured CD4+ T cells. TCRdb reanalysed the PCR reads using MiXCR and keeps one entry per CDR3 protein. This table holds about 22,000 distinct CDR3 sequences, more than 30% found once. V was cut by 4 bases and J by 7 bases, with 23 bases left in between. Germline V gene data show CDR1 as SGHAT and CDR2 as FQNNGV. This CDR3 is built from 16 residues. Time point denoted: late sampling 161 to 241 days after vaccination in three convalescent patients. The sample's treatment: roughly 10-day PBMC culture with coronavirus spike peptide pools or control peptides (ViraFEST assay). Peptide pool stimulation in ViraFEST expanded antigen-specific T cells, whose TCRs were then sequenced.

The V call is TRBV11-2, the J call TRBJ2-7, with D possibly being TRBD2 (6 bases). Sequences were derived from CD4+ T cells from blood, cultured in vitro, sampled about 7 months after SARS-CoV-2 vaccination. The receptor comes from a human donor who had recovered from COVID-19. In DNA form, the CDR3 reads TGTGCCAGCAGCTACCCATATTTAGCGGAGGGATGGGAGCAGTACTTC. The encoded protein is CASSYPYLAEGWEQYF.